The T cell receptor (beta chain) described here comes from a study of OX40 agonist ivuxolimab in advanced cancers. For the study in its entirety: The costimulatory receptor OX40 (CD134) was targeted by ivuxolimab, a fully human IgG2 agonistic monoclonal antibody. Peripheral TCRbeta sequencing aimed to test whether ivuxolimab altered TCR sequence diversity and caused clonal T-cell expansion. Partial responses occurred in three dose-escalation patients: two with cutaneous melanoma and one with hepatocellular carcinoma. Intravenous ivuxolimab was administered to patients every 2 weeks at six dose levels: 0.01, 0.1, 0.3, 1.5, 3 and 10 mg/kg. The paper reports the monotherapy dose-escalation portion (N ≈ 50 patients) of the phase I ivuxolimab trial. A male proportion of about 79% and a mean age of about 60 years, ranging from roughly 23 to 85, were recorded for the dose-escalation cohort. Patients were allowed to have had prior anti-PD-1, anti-PD-L1 or anti-CTLA-4 therapy, and 40% of the dose-escalation patients had been treated with checkpoint inhibitors. Of the roughly 51 patients in dose escalation, 19 had hepatocellular carcinoma, about 15 had melanoma, 9 had renal cell carcinoma and 9 had head and neck cancer. The investigation overall reported the following: After ivuxolimab, more expanded clones were found on average in CD8+ T cells than in CD4+ T cells. Antigen specificity was not determined for the clonally expanded peripheral T cells. At doses of 0.1 to 3.0 mg/kg, clonal expansion of both CD4+ and CD8+ T cells in blood was seen between baseline and week 6. In the 0.1-3.0 mg/kg groups, partial responders were among the patients with the lowest normalized peripheral clonal expansion, particularly in CD8+ T cells. Low levels of normalized T-cell clonal expansion were also seen in some patients who did not respond.

The trial excluded patients who had a history of autoimmune disease or who were on systemic immunosuppression. Peripheral blood for TCR sequencing was collected from all dose cohorts at baseline, on cycle 4 day 1, and on cycle 7 day 1. Samples came from an open-label, multicenter, first-in-human phase I dose-escalation trial of ivuxolimab. The trial enrolled adults with locally advanced or metastatic head and neck squamous cell, hepatocellular, melanoma or renal cell carcinoma. Before TCR sequencing, CD4+ and CD8+ T cells were separately sorted from peripheral blood. The germline V gene encodes CDR1 SGHTA and CDR2 FQGTGA. V drops 1 base and J drops 0 bases, leaving 10 bases in between. The CDR3 goes from the cysteine to the phenylalanine over 17 residues. Left in the record is the CDR3 DNA by itself, 51 bases read in frame from the first base. Concerning this clone: Its antigen remains undetermined. No base-level quality is on record; no much larger clone is a single base apart.

Genomic DNA was isolated from the sorted cells so that the TCRbeta CDR3 region could be sequenced. TCRbeta CDR3 regions were sequenced using the immunoSEQ Assay. The source is immuneACCESS, and TCRdb retained only in-frame sequences with V and J called. Part of the clones is not carried over; for the studies checked, unresolved V genes explain less than half of this, and the remainder is unexplained. The table for this sample lists about 69,000 clones; almost 90% of them were counted only once. About 11% of the sample belongs to the ten largest clones. The V and J genes are TRBV7-3 and TRBJ2-6, with no confident D gene call. This sequence originates from an adult with an advanced solid tumor such as melanoma, head and neck, liver or kidney cancer. The specimen comprised CD4+ or CD8+ T cells sorted from blood, sampled in a trial of the OX40 agonist ivuxolimab. The sequence in DNA is TGTGCCAGCAGCTTAATGGGCTATAACTCTGGGGCCAACGTCCTGACTTTC. The translation is CASSLMGYNSGANVLTF. The full variable domain, completed from the reference TRBV7-3 and TRBJ2-6 proteins outside the CDR3, reads GAGVSQTPSNKVTEKGKYVELRCDPISGHTALYWYRQSLGQGPEFLIYFQGTGAADDSGLPNDRFFAVRPEGSVSTLKIQRTERGDSAVYLCASSLMGYNSGANVLTFGAGSRLTVL.